A single sample gave rise to the 20 T cell receptor beta chains below, sequenced in a study of spatial heterogeneity in lung cancer. One entry per CDR3 protein, called by TCRdb with MiXCR from the 5' RACE reads. The table records 9,100 or so distinct CDR3 sequences, 7.8% of them present only once. As for time point: sample taken at primary tumor resection. Unsorted whole RNA from tumor, nontumor lung or frozen PBMC underwent sequencing. The sample in question was PBMCs, obtained at surgery. Receptor source: a female donor with early-stage non-small cell lung cancer.

There are many counts of this clonotype. The V and J genes are TRBV5-4 and TRBJ2-5; weak D call: TRBD2 (6 bases). The CDR3 covers 14 residues. Germline V gene lookup returns CDR1 SGHNT and CDR2 YYREEE (reference sequence). The ends were cut back, 6 bases at V and 0 bases at J, with 12 bases in the middle. The CDR3 spells CASKEGWDQETQYF. The DNA for the CDR3 is TGTGCCAGCAAGGAGGGTTGGGACCAAGAGACCCAGTACTTC.

By frequency in the sample, this clonotype is medium-sized. The CDR3: CSARVARTDSNQPQHF. The CDR3, as DNA: TGCAGTGCTAGAGTGGCCCGGACGGATAGCAATCAGCCCCAGCATTTT. The chain recombines TRBV20-1 with TRBJ1-5; D not resolved. Germline V gene lookup returns CDR1 DFQATT and CDR2 SNEGSKA (reference sequence). The length of the CDR3 is 16 residues. Trimming left V 1 base short and J 0 bases short, with 13 bases between.

This clonotype was detected ten times or more. The chain links TRBV7-2 to TRBJ2-5; 11 positions agree with TRBD2. Germline V lookup: CDR1 SGHTA, CDR2 FQGNSA. V trimming: 4 bases; J trimming: 1 base; junction bases outside the gene matches: 5. The CDR3 extends over 16 amino acids. CDR3 residues: CASSWAGTSGQETQYF. CDR3 bases: TGTGCCAGCAGCTGGGCCGGGACTAGCGGCCAAGAGACCCAGTACTTC.

This clonotype was seen a few times. J is TRBJ2-3 and V is TRBV29-1, with D unresolved. Trimming left V 0 bases short and J 2 bases short, with 3 bases between. The CDR3 has 12 residues. Germline loops: CDR1 SQVTM, CDR2 ANQGSEA. The DNA of the CDR3 is TGCAGCGTTGAAGACTCCACAGATACGCAGTATTTT. It translates to CSVEDSTDTQYF.

This clonotype was seen many times. The chain couples TRBV12-3 or TRBV12-4 to TRBJ2-5, with D uncertain. Trimming removed 1 base at V and 0 bases at J, with 6 bases between. The CDR3 is 14 residues long. CDR3 region: CASSLDGHQETQYF. CDR3 sequence (DNA): TGTGCCAGCAGTTTAGACGGGCACCAAGAGACCCAGTACTTC.

This chain joins TRBV29-1 and TRBJ1-5; no clear D gene. This CDR3 is built from 13 residues. The germline V gene encodes CDR1 SQVTM and CDR2 ANQGSEA. V shed 5 bases and J shed 6 bases, with 14 bases lying between them. The CDR3: CSVSFSVGQPQHF. The CDR3 DNA follows: TGCAGCGTTAGTTTTTCTGTGGGTCAGCCCCAGCATTTT. Looking up the rest from reference TRBV29-1 and TRBJ1-5 gives the full variable domain: SAVISQKPSRDICQRGTSLTIQCQVDSQVTMMFWYRQQPGQSLTLIATANQGSEATYESGFVIDKFPISRPNLTFSTLTVSNMSPEDSSIYLCSVSFSVGQPQHFGDGTRLSIL.

There are a few counts of this clonotype. The chain couples TRBV23-1 to TRBJ2-7, with D perhaps matching TRBD1 or TRBD2 (5 bases each). TRBV23-1 is marked as an open reading frame, function uncertain. The CDR3 has 16 residues. V was clipped by 2 bases and J by 3 bases, with 17 bases between them. This chain's CDR3 is CASSQITGGGNYEQYF. CDR3 sequence (DNA): TGCGCCAGCAGTCAAATTACAGGAGGAGGAAACTACGAGCAGTACTTC.

There are many counts of this clonotype. V is TRBV20-1 and J is TRBJ2-7, with D possibly TRBD1 on 6 matching bases. In germline, CDR1 is DFQATT, CDR2 SNEGSKA (reference sequence). V was shortened by 3 bases and J by 2 bases, with 17 bases between the two germline ends. The CDR3 has 15 residues. CDR3 in amino acids: CSASWLQGVTYEQYF. In nucleotides, the CDR3 is TGCAGTGCTAGTTGGTTACAGGGTGTAACCTACGAGCAGTACTTC.

This clonotype was observed at least ten times. The chain carries TRBV20-1 and TRBJ2-5, with D perhaps matching TRBD2 (5 bases). Germline V lookup: CDR1 DFQATT, CDR2 SNEGSKA (reference sequence). This CDR3 spans 12 amino acids. V lost 5 bases, J lost 1 base, and 8 bases lay in between. CDR3 sequence (DNA): TGCAGTGCTCTAACTAGCCAAGAGACCCAGTACTTC. Translated: CSALTSQETQYF.

This clonotype was counted at least ten times. The chain links TRBV5-6 to TRBJ2-4; D ambiguous. Per germline, CDR1 SGHDT and CDR2 YYEEEE. Deletions cut 0 bases from V and 0 bases from J, with 1 base between. This CDR3 comprises 13 residues. The CDR3 coding sequence is TGTGCCAGCAGCTTGGTAGCCAAAAACATTCAGTACTTC. Translating it yields CASSLVAKNIQYF.

This clonotype is termed medium-sized (0.01 to 0.1%). The chain combines TRBV19 with TRBJ2-3; maybe TRBD2 (5 bases). Germline V gene lookup returns CDR1 LNHDA and CDR2 SQIVND (reference sequence). With 2 bases removed from V and 4 bases from J, the gap between germline ends came to 16 bases. This CDR3 is 16 amino acids long. The chain's CDR3 is CASSIQLVISSDTQYF. The CDR3 DNA follows: TGTGCCAGTAGTATACAACTAGTAATATCTTCAGATACGCAGTATTTT.

This clonotype was seen repeatedly, ten times or more. The chain joins TRBV20-1 to TRBJ1-6; no clear D gene. Trimming shortened V by 1 base and J by 8 bases, and 15 bases separated the two germline ends. Germline V CDR1 and CDR2: DFQATT, SNEGSKA (reference sequence). The CDR3 is 15 amino acids. The CDR3 nucleotides are TGCAGTGCTAGAGGAGGAAGAGGGAGCGATTCACCCCTCCACTTT. Its translation is CSARGGRGSDSPLHF.

This clonotype appeared a few times. The J gene is TRBJ2-7, the V gene TRBV28; no clear D gene. Germline lookup yields CDR1 MDHEN and CDR2 SYDVKM. The V gene lost 5 bases and the J gene lost 3 bases, with 14 bases spanning the gap. This CDR3 comprises 14 residues. CDR3 loop: CASSRSSLHYEQYF. As DNA, the CDR3 is TGTGCCAGCAGTCGTTCTTCCCTACACTACGAGCAGTACTTC.

The V call is TRBV20-1, the J call TRBJ2-7; 11 nucleotides line up with TRBD2. CDR3 length: 13 residues. V gave up 4 bases and J gave up 2 bases; unmatched junction bases: 1. Germline V gene data show CDR1 as DFQATT and CDR2 as SNEGSKA (reference sequence). CDR3 in DNA: TGCAGTGCTACTAGCGGGGGGACCTACGAGCAGTACTTC. Its translation: CSATSGGTYEQYF.

This chain connects TRBV29-1 to TRBJ2-3, with TRBD2 as a possible D gene (5 bases). This CDR3 region has 12 residues. Trimming shortened V by 3 bases and J by 4 bases, and 8 bases separated the two germline ends. Germline lookup yields CDR1 SQVTM and CDR2 ANQGSEA. In DNA form, the CDR3 reads TGCAGCGTTGACGGGAACGCAGATACGCAGTATTTT. This gives the protein CSVDGNADTQYF.

By share of the sample, this clonotype is medium-sized. V gene TRBV16 combines with J gene TRBJ2-2; the D is unclear. The CDR3 is made up of 14 amino acids. Trimming shortened V by 0 bases and J by 6 bases, and 8 bases separated the two germline ends. From germline, CDR1 is KGHSY and CDR2 FQNENV. CDR3 protein: CASSQSGGSGELFF. The CDR3 nucleotides read TGTGCCAGCAGCCAATCAGGTGGCTCCGGGGAGCTGTTTTTT.

This clonotype appeared many times. The chain has TRBV24-1 and TRBJ2-5, with D perhaps matching TRBD1 (6 bases). Trimming shortened V by 4 bases and J by 0 bases, and 11 bases separated the two germline ends. The V gene's germline CDR1 is KGHDR and CDR2 SFDVKD. The CDR3 is made up of 15 amino acids. The CDR3 DNA sequence: TGTGCCACCAGTGACCCCGGACAGTACCAAGAGACCCAGTACTTC. It is translated as CATSDPGQYQETQYF.

This clonotype came up a few times. The chain has TRBV24-1 and TRBJ2-5, with 7 bases matching TRBD2. Germline CDR1 is KGHDR and CDR2 is SFDVKD. V was pared by 0 bases and J by 5 bases, with 5 bases of the junction left unmatched. The CDR3 covers 15 residues. The CDR3: CATSDLSGVEETQYF. Written as DNA, the CDR3 is TGTGCCACCAGTGATTTGAGCGGGGTGGAGGAGACCCAGTACTTC.

The DNA for the CDR3 is TGTGCCAGCAGCCAAGGAGTCACTAGCAGGAATGAGCAGTTCTTC. Its protein product is CASSQGVTSRNEQFF. The rearrangement joins TRBV3-1 to TRBJ2-1, with D possibly matching TRBD2 (6 bases). The V gene lost 1 base and the J gene lost 7 bases, with 14 bases spanning the gap. Germline CDR1 LGHDT, CDR2 YNNKEL (reference sequence). The CDR3 contains 15 residues.

This clonotype was seen many times. The chain is built from TRBV12-3 or TRBV12-4 and TRBJ2-3; possible D gene TRBD2, 7 bases. CDR3 length: 16 residues. Trimming cost V 3 bases and J 1 base, with 14 bases left between them. DNA for the CDR3: TGTGCCAGCAGTTTCAACAGGGCGGGGGGCACAGATACGCAGTATTTT. Protein: CASSFNRAGGTDTQYF.